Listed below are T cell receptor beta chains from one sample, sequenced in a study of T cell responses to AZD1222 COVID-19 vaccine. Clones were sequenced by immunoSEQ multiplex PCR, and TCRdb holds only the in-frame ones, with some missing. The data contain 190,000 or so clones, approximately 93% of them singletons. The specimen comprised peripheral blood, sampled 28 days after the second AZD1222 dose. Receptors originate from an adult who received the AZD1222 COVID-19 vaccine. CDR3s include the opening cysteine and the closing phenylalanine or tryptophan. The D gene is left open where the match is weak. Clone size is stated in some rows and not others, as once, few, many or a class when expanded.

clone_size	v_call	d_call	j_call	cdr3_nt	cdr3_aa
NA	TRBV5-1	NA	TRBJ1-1	TGCGCCAGCAGCTTGACCGGTATGAACACTGAAGCTTTCTTT	CASSLTGMNTEAFF
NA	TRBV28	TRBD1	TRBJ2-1	TGTGCCAGCAGGATCCGGGACAGGGCGGATGAGCAGTTCTTC	CASRIRDRADEQFF
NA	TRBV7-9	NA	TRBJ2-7	TGTGCCAGCAGCAAAGGGGGACTTCCCAACGAGCAGTACTTC	CASSKGGLPNEQYF
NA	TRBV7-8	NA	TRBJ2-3	TGTGCCAGCATCGGCGGGCAGTACACAGATACGCAGTATTTT	CASIGGQYTDTQYF
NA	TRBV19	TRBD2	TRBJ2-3	TGTGCCAGTAGTATACTAGGTAGCGGGACTCCGGAGACGCAGTATTTT	CASSILGSGTPETQYF
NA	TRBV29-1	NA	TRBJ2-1	TGCAGCGTTGACCCTAAAGGCGGAAATGAGCAGTTCTTC	CSVDPKGGNEQFF
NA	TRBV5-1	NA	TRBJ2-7	TGCGCCAGCAGCTCGGGTGGGGGTGGCGAGCAGTACTTC	CASSSGGGGEQYF
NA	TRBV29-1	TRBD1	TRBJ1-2	TGCAGCGTTGCTGGGGACAGCTATGGCTACACCTTC	CSVAGDSYGYTF
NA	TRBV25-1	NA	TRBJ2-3	TGTGCCAGCAGGGAGACACTCTCCACAGATACGCAGTATTTT	CASRETLSTDTQYF
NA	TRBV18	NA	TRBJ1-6	TGTGCCAGCTGCACAAGGGATTCACCCCTCCACTTT	CASCTRDSPLHF
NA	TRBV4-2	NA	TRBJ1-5	TGTGCCAGCAGCCAAGATCTAGAGGGTCAGCCCCAGCATTTT	CASSQDLEGQPQHF
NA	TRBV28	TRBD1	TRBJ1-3	TGTGCCAGCAGCTCGGCCGGGACAGACTCTGGAAACACCATATATTTT	CASSSAGTDSGNTIYF
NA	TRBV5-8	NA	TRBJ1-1	TGTGCCAGCAGCTTGTCCGTTAACACTGAAGCTTTCTTT	CASSLSVNTEAFF
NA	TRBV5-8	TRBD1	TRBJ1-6	TGTGCCAGCAGCACGGGACAGGGAGGGTCACCCCTCCACTTT	CASSTGQGGSPLHF
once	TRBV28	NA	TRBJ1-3	TGTGCCAGCAGTCCCGACAGCTCTGGAAACACCATATATTTT	CASSPDSSGNTIYF
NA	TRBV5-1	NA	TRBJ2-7	TGCGCCAGCAGCTTTGGGTCAGCGGGTAACTCCTACGAGCAGTACTTC	CASSFGSAGNSYEQYF
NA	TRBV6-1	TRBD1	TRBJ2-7	TGTGCCAGCAGTGAATTCGGAGGGACAGGGGACTTC	CASSEFGGTGDF
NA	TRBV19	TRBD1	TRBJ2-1	TGTGCCAGTAGTCCGACAGGGGGTCTCTACAATGAGCAGTTCTTC	CASSPTGGLYNEQFF
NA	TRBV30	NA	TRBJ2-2	TGTGCCTGGAGCACGGGGGCCGGGGAGCTGTTTTTT	CAWSTGAGELFF
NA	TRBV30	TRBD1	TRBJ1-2	TGTGCCTGGAGTGGAGCCAGGGGGCTCGGCTACACCTTC	CAWSGARGLGYTF
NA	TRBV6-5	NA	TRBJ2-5	TGTGCCAGCAGTTACCGAACCCCGGTCTTGGAGACCCAGTACTTC	CASSYRTPVLETQYF
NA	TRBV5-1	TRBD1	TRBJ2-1	TGCGCCAGCAGCATACGACAGGGTGGGTACAATGAGCAGTTCTTC	CASSIRQGGYNEQFF
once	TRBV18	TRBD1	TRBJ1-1	TGTGCCAGCTCACCGGTTAGGTTAGGGACAGGGGCTGTTTTGGTTGAAGCTTTCTTT	CASSPVRLGTGAVLVEAFF
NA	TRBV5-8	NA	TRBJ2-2	TGTGCCAGCAGCTTCGGGGCAGGGAACACCGGGGAGCTGTTTTTT	CASSFGAGNTGELFF
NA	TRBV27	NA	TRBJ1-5	TGTGCCAGCAGCACGGGTTGGGGATTCGGTAGTCAGCCCCAGCATTTT	CASSTGWGFGSQPQHF
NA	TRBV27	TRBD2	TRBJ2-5	TGTGCCAGCGCCGGGACTAGCGGGGTGGAGACCCAGTACTTC	CASAGTSGVETQYF
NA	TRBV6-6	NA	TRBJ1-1	TGTGCCAGCAGGGGGACAATGGCCACTGAAGCTTTCTTT	CASRGTMATEAFF
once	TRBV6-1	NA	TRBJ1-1	TGTGCCAGCAGTGAGGGGGAAATTATGAACACTGAAGCTTTCTTT	CASSEGEIMNTEAFF
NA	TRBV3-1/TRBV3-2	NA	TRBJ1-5	TGTGCCAGCAGCCGGACGGGCGCCGGCAATCAGCCCCAGCATTTT	CASSRTGAGNQPQHF
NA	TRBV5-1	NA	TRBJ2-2	TGCGCCAGCAGCTTATCAGGGGTTGGCAACACCGGGGAGCTGTTTTTT	CASSLSGVGNTGELFF
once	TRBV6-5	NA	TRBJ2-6	TGTGCCAGCAGTTACGGACCTGGGGCCAACGTCCTGACTTTC	CASSYGPGANVLTF
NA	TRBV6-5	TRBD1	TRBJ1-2	TGTGCCAGCAGATACAGGGGAGGCTTGTATGGCTACACCTTC	CASRYRGGLYGYTF
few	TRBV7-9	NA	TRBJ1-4	TGTGCCAGCAGCAGAGAAGAAGAAAAACTGTTTTTT	CASSREEEKLFF
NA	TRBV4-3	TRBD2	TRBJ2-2	TGCGCCAGCAGCCAAGTCCTTGCCGGGACTAGCAGGGGCGGGGAGCTGTTTTTT	CASSQVLAGTSRGGELFF
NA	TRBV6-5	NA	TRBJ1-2	TGTGCCAGCAGTCCTGGACGGAACTATGGCTACACCTTC	CASSPGRNYGYTF
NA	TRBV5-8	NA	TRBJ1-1	TGTGCCAGCAGCTTATATTCTGGGCCGACAGACACTGAAGCTTTCTTT	CASSLYSGPTDTEAFF
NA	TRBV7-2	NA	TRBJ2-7	TGTGCCAGCAGCCCCACTACCTCCTACGAGCAGTACTTC	CASSPTTSYEQYF
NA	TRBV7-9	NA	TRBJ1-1	TGTGCCAGCAGCTTAGGGACATCTGAAGCTTTCTTT	CASSLGTSEAFF
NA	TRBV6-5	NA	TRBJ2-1	TGTGCCAGCCAAGACAGATACAATGAGCAGTTCTTC	CASQDRYNEQFF
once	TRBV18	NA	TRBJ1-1	TGTGCCAGCTCACCACCGTCCCACCCTGAAGCTTTCTTT	CASSPPSHPEAFF
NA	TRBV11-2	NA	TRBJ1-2	TGTGCCAGCAGCTTAGGGGAAGTCGCTAACTATGGCTACACCTTC	CASSLGEVANYGYTF
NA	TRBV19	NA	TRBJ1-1	TGTGCCAGTATTGGGCGTTCGGACACTGAAGCTTTCTTT	CASIGRSDTEAFF
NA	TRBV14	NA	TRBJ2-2	TGTGCCAGCAGCCAAGCCGGGGCCGGCACCGGGGAGCTGTTTTTT	CASSQAGAGTGELFF
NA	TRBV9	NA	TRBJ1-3	TGTGCCAGCAGCCCCTTTGGTAACACCATATATTTT	CASSPFGNTIYF
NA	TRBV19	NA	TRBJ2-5	TGTGCCAGTAGTATAAGCAGCCAAGAGACCCAGTACTTC	CASSISSQETQYF
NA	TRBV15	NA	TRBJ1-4	TGTGCCACCAGCAGCGACCCGAATGAAAAACTGTTTTTT	CATSSDPNEKLFF
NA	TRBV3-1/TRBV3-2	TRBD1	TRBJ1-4	TGTGCCAGCAGAGAGACAGGGTCTGCAACTAATGAAAAACTGTTTTTT	CASRETGSATNEKLFF
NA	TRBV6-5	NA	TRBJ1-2	TGTGCCAGCAGGAGAGGAGTCTATGGCTACACCTTC	CASRRGVYGYTF
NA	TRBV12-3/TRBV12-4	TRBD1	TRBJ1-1	TGTGCCAGCAGTCCACAGGGGGCGGTTGAAGCTTTCTTT	CASSPQGAVEAFF
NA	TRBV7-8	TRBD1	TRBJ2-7	TGTGCCAGCAGCCCTGCGGGCAGGGGGCCGTACGAGCAGTACTTC	CASSPAGRGPYEQYF
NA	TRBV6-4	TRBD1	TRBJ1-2	TGTGCCAGCAGTATGGGACAGGGGGCGAGTGGCTACACCTTC	CASSMGQGASGYTF
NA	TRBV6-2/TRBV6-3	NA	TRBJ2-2	TGTGCCAGCAGCCTACAACAGGCGGGGTCCGGGGAGCTGTTTTTT	CASSLQQAGSGELFF
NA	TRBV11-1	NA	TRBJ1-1	TGTGCCAGCAGCTTCAGGGCTGCTGAAGCTTTCTTT	CASSFRAAEAFF
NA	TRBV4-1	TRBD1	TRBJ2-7	TGCGCCAGCAGCCTCGGACCGGGACAGGGGACCTACGAGCAGTACTTC	CASSLGPGQGTYEQYF
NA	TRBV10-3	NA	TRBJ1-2	TGTGCCATCACTGAGGCTAGGGACGCCTATGGCTACACCTTC	CAITEARDAYGYTF